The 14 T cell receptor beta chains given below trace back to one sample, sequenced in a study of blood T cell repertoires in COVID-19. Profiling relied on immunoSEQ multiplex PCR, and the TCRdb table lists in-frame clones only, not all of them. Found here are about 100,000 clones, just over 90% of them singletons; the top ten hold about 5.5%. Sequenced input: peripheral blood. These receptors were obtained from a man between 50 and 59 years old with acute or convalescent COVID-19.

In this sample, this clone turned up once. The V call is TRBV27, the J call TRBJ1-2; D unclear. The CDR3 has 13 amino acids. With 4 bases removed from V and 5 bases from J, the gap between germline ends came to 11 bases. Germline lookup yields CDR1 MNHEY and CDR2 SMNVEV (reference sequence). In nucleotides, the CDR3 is TGTGCCAGCAGTTACAAGTCCTTTTATGGCTACACCTTC. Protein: CASSYKSFYGYTF.

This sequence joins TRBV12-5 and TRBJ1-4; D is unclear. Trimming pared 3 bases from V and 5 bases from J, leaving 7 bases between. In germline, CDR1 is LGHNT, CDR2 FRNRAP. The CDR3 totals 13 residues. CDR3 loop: CASGFGSNEKLFF. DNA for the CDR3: TGTGCTAGTGGTTTTGGGAGCAATGAAAAACTGTTTTTT.

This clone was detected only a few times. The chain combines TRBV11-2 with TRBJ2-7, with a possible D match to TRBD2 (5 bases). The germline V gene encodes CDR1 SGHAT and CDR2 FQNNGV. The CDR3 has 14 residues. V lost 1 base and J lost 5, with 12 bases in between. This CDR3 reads CASSLVEGRNEQYF. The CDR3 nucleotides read TGTGCCAGCAGCTTAGTTGAGGGCCGCAACGAGCAGTACTTC.

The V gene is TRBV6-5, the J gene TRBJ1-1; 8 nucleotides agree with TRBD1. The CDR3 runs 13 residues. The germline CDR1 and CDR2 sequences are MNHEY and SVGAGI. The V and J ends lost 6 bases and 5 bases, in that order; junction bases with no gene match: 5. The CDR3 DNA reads TGTGCCAGCAGGGGACAGGTGGGGACTGAAGCTTTCTTT. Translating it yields CASRGQVGTEAFF.

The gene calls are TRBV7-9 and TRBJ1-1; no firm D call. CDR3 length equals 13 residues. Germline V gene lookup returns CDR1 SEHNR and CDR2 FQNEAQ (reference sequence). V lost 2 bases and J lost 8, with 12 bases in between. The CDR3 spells CASSLSSKPEAFF. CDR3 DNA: TGTGCCAGCAGCTTATCGAGCAAGCCCGAAGCTTTCTTT.

Here the CDR3 DNA reads TGTGCCAGCAGCTACACCGGGACAGGGAAATACGAGCAGTACTTC. It yields the protein CASSYTGTGKYEQYF. J is TRBJ2-7 and V is TRBV6-5, with 9 positions matching TRBD1. The germline V gene has CDR1 MNHEY and CDR2 SVGAGI. The CDR3 totals 15 residues. The V gene end was trimmed by 6 bases and the J gene end by 4 bases; junction bases not matched to a gene: 10.

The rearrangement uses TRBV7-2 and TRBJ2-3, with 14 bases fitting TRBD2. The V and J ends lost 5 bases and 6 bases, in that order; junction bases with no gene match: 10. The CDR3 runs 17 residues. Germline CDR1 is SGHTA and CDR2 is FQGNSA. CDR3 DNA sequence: TGTGCCAGCAGCAGAGCCGCCGGGACTAGCGGGGGCGATACGCAGTATTTT. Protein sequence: CASSRAAGTSGGDTQYF. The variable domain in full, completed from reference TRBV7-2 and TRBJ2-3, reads GAGVSQSPSNKVTEKGKDVELRCDPISGHTALYWYRQSLGQGLEFLIYFQGNSAPDKSGLPSDRFSAERTGGSVSTLTIQRTQQEDSAVYLCASSRAAGTSGGDTQYFGPGTRLTVL.

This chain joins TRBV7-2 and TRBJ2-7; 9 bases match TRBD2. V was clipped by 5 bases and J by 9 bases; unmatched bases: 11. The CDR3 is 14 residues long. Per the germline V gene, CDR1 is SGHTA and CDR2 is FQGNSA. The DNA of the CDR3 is TGTGCCAGCAGCCCCTCTAGCGGGACCATAGGGCAGTACTTC. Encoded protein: CASSPSSGTIGQYF.

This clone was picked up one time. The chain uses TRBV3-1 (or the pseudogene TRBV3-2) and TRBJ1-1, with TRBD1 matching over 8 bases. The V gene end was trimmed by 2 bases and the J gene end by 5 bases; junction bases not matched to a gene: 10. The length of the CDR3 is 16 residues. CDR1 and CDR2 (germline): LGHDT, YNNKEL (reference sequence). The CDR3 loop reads CASSQRGGRGLTEAFF. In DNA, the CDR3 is TGTGCCAGCAGCCAAAGGGGTGGCAGGGGGCTTACTGAAGCTTTCTTT.

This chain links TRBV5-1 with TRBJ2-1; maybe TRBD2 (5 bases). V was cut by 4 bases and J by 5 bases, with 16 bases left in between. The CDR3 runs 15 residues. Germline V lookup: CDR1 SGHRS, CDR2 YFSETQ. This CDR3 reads CASSVALLVDNEQFF. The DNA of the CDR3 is TGCGCCAGCAGCGTGGCTTTACTAGTGGACAATGAGCAGTTCTTC.

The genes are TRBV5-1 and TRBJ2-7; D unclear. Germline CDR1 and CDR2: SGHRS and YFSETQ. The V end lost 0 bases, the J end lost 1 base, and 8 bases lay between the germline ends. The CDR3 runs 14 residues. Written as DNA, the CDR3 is TGCGCCAGCAGCTTGGTCGGAGATTCCTACGAGCAGTACTTC. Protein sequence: CASSLVGDSYEQYF. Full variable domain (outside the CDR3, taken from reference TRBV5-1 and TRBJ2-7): KAGVTQTPRYLIKTRGQQVTLSCSPISGHRSVSWYQQTPGQGLQFLFEYFSETQRNKGNFPGRFSGRQFSNSRSEMNVSTLELGDSALYLCASSLVGDSYEQYFGPGTRLTVT.

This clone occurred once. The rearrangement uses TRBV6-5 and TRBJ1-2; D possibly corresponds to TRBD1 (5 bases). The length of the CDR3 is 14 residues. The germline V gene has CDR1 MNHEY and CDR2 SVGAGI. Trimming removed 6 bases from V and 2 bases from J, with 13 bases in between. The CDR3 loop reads CASRLVQGNYGYTF. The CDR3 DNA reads TGTGCCAGCAGGCTGGTCCAGGGAAACTATGGCTACACCTTC.

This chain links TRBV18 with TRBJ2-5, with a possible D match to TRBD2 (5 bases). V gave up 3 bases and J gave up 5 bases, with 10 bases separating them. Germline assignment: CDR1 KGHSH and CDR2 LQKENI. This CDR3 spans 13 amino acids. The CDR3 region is CASSPGKRETQYF. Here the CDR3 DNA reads TGTGCCAGCTCACCCGGGAAAAGGGAGACCCAGTACTTC.

The CDR3 nucleotides are TGTGCCAGCAGCGGGACATCAAATAGCAATCAGCCCCAGCATTTT. The encoded protein is CASSGTSNSNQPQHF. This chain joins TRBV6-5 and TRBJ1-5; D possibly corresponds to TRBD1 (6 bases). CDR3 size: 15 residues. V was pared by 6 bases and J by 0 bases, with 12 bases between. CDR1 is MNHEY and CDR2 is SVGAGI in the germline V gene.